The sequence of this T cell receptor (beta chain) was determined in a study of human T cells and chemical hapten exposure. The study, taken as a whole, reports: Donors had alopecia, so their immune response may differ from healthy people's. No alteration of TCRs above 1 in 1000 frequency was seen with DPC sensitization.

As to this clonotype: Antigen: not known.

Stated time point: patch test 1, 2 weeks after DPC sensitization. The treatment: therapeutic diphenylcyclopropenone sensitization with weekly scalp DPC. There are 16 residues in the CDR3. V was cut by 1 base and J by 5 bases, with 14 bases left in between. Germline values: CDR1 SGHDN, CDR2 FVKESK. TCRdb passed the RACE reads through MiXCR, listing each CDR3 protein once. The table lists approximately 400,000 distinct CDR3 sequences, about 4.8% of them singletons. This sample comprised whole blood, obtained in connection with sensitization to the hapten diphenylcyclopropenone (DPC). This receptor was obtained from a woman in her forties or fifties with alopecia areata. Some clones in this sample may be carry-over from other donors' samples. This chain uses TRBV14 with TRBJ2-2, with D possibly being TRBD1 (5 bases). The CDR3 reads CASSQGPGRRTGELFF. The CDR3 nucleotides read TGTGCCAGCAGCCAAGGCCCAGGGCGTCGAACCGGGGAGCTGTTTTTT.